The sequence of this T cell receptor (beta chain) was determined in a study of cytomegalovirus exposure and HLA in healthy donors. At the level of the study: The study placed approximately 78% of its 398 genotyped donors in the Caucasian-associated ancestry cluster. Findings and caveats of the study: Researchers reported in a later analysis that a missense DCLRE1C variant was tied to TCR beta V- and J-gene trimming. Segments of the TCR beta V type were, in most cases, productive about 87% or about 30% of the time in an earlier analysis. 87-base-pair reads could not separate some V segments, including TRBV6-2 and TRBV6-3.

This clone was recorded a few times. Its antigen is currently unknown. Germline-derived CDR1 and CDR2 are MGHDK and SYGVNS. The CDR3 consists of 15 residues. Trimming took 5 bases from V and 5 from J, leaving 16 bases between them. The PCR made use of 60 Vbeta and 13 Jbeta primers. Libraries were prepared by immunoSEQ multiplex PCR; TCRdb keeps only in-frame clonotypes and omits some of them. This table has 150,000 to 200,000 clones, 65% to 90% appearing once. The chain recombines TRBV25-1 with TRBJ2-1, with D tentatively TRBD1 (6 bases). Sequencing used PBMCs. The sequence derives from a woman aged 45-60 years in good health and CMV-seronegative. CDR3 coding DNA: TGTGCCAGCAGTCCCCTCCGCCAGGGGAACAATGAGCAGTTCTTC. This sequence encodes CASSPLRQGNNEQFF.